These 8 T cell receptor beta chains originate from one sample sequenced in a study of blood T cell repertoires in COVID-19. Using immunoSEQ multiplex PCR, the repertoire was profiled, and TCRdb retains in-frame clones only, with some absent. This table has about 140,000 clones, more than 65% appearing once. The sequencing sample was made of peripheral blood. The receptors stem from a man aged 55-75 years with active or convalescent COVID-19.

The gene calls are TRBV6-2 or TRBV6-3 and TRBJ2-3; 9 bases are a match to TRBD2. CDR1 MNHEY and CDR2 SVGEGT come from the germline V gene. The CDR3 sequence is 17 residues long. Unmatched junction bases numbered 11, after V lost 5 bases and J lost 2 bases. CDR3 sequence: CASSQGLATGVTDTQYF. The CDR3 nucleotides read TGTGCCAGCAGTCAAGGACTAGCGACTGGGGTCACAGATACGCAGTATTTT.

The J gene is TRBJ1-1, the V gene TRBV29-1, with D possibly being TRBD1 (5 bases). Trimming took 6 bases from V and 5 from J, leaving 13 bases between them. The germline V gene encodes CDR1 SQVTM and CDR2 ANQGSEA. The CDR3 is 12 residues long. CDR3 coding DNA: TGCAGCGTCTACGAACACAGGACTGAAGCTTTCTTT. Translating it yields CSVYEHRTEAFF.

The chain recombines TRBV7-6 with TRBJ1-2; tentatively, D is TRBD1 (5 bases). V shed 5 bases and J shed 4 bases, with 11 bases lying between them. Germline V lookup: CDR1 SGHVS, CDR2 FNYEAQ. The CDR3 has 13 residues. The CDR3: CASSPGGVYGYTF. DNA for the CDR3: TGTGCCAGCAGCCCCGGGGGGGTCTATGGCTACACCTTC.

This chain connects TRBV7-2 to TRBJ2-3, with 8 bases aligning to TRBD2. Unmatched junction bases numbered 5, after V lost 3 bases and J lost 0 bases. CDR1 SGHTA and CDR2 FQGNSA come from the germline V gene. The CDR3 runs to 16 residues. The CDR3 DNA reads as TGTGCCAGCAGCTTGACTAGCGCGACTAGCACAGATACGCAGTATTTT. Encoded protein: CASSLTSATSTDTQYF. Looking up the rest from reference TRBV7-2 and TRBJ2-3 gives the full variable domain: GAGVSQSPSNKVTEKGKDVELRCDPISGHTALYWYRQSLGQGLEFLIYFQGNSAPDKSGLPSDRFSAERTGGSVSTLTIQRTQQEDSAVYLCASSLTSATSTDTQYFGPGTRLTVL.

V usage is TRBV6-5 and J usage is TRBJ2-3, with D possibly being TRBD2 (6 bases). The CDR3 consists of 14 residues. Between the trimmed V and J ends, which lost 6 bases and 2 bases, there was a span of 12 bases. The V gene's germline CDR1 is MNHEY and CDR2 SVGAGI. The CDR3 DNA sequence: TGTGCCAGCAGAAGTAGCGGACACACAGATACGCAGTATTTT. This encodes CASRSSGHTDTQYF.

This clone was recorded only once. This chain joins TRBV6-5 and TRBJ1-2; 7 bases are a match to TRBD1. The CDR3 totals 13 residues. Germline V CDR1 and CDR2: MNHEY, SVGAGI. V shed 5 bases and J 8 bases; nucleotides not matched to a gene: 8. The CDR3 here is CASSRDRTSGYTF. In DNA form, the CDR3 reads TGTGCCAGCAGTCGGGACAGAACTTCCGGCTACACCTTC.

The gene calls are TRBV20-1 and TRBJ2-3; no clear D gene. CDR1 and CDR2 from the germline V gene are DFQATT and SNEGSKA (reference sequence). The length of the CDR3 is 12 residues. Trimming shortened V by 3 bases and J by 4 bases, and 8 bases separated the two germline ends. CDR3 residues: CSASPPADTQYF. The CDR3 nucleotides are TGCAGTGCTAGTCCCCCTGCAGATACGCAGTATTTT.

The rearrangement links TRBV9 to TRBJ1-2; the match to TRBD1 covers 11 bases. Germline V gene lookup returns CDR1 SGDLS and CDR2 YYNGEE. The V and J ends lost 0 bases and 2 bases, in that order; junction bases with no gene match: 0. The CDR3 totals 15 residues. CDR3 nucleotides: TGTGCCAGCAGCGTAGGGGACAGGGGGAACTATGGCTACACCTTC. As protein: CASSVGDRGNYGYTF.